Shown below are 20 T cell receptor beta chains from a single sample sequenced in a study of cytomegalovirus exposure and HLA in healthy donors. Researchers ran the PCR with 60 Vbeta and 13 Jbeta primers. Assay: immunoSEQ multiplex PCR; the TCRdb copy retains only in-frame clones and omits some. The sample yields about 97,000 clones, approximately 82% seen once. Sequenced material: PBMCs. These receptors all stem from a man in his forties in good health and CMV-seronegative.

The CDR3 bases are TGCAGCCTACTCACAGGGAGCACCACAGATACGCAGTATTTT. It yields the protein CSLLTGSTTDTQYF. The V gene is TRBV29-1, the J gene TRBJ2-3, with D possibly TRBD1 on 6 matching bases. CDR1 SQVTM and CDR2 ANQGSEA come from the germline V gene. The CDR3 sequence is 14 residues long. V was shortened by 8 bases and J by 2 bases, with 17 bases between the two germline ends.

V is TRBV7-2 and J is TRBJ2-7, with D maybe TRBD2 (5 bases). Trimming took 3 bases from V and 4 from J, leaving 10 bases between them. The CDR3 has 13 amino acids. CDR1 and CDR2 (germline): SGHTA, FQGNSA. CDR3 protein: CASSFRGRYEQYF. In DNA form, the CDR3 reads TGTGCCAGCAGCTTTCGAGGGCGATACGAGCAGTACTTC.

The chain is built from TRBV7-9 and TRBJ1-2; no clear D. The germline V and J ends were trimmed by 1 base and 2 bases, with 11 bases remaining between them. CDR1 and CDR2 from the germline V gene are SEHNR and FQNEAQ (reference sequence). CDR3 length: 15 residues. DNA for the CDR3: TGTGCCAGCAGCTTAGGCACGGGAGACAACTATGGCTACACCTTC. Encoded protein: CASSLGTGDNYGYTF.

The chain employs TRBV5-6 and TRBJ2-7, with a tentative D call TRBD2 (7 bases). The germline V and J ends were trimmed by 4 bases and 6 bases, with 11 bases remaining between them. Looked up from germline, CDR1 is SGHDT and CDR2 is YYEEEE. The CDR3 covers 12 residues. The CDR3 spells CASSMGGGEQYF. The CDR3 coding sequence is TGTGCCAGCAGCATGGGAGGGGGCGAGCAGTACTTC. Variable domain in full (rest from reference TRBV5-6 and TRBJ2-7): DAGVTQSPTHLIKTRGQQVTLRCSPKSGHDTVSWYQQALGQGPQFIFQYYEEEERQRGNFPDRFSGHQFPNYSSELNVNALLLGDSALYLCASSMGGGEQYFGPGTRLTVT.

The chain combines TRBV12-5 with TRBJ2-7; the match to TRBD2 covers 12 bases. Germline loops: CDR1 LGHNT, CDR2 FRNRAP. CDR3 size: 15 residues. V trimming: 2 bases; J trimming: 4 bases; junction bases outside the gene matches: 3. For the CDR3, the DNA is TGTGCTAGTGGTTTGAGGACTAGCGGGGTTTACGAGCAGTACTTC. Translating it yields CASGLRTSGVYEQYF.

V and J are TRBV10-3 and TRBJ2-1; the D gene is possibly TRBD2 (5 bases). V lost 0 bases and J lost 5, with 17 bases in between. The germline V gene has CDR1 ENHRY and CDR2 SYGVKD. The CDR3 sequence is 17 residues long. In nucleotides, the CDR3 is TGTGCCATCAGTGAGTCCACCCTCAGGAGGACTGACAATGAGCAGTTCTTC. This sequence encodes CAISESTLRRTDNEQFF.

The chain combines TRBV28 with TRBJ1-1; 8 bases fit TRBD1. Germline-derived CDR1 and CDR2 are MDHEN and SYDVKM. The CDR3 consists of 17 residues. V lost 1 base to trimming and J lost 3 bases; unmatched junction nucleotides: 10. The CDR3 spells CASSLSGTGPWYTEAFF. CDR3 sequence (DNA): TGTGCCAGCAGTTTATCCGGGACAGGCCCCTGGTACACTGAAGCTTTCTTT.

CDR3 nucleotides: TGTGCCATCAGTGAGTCAGGACAGCAAGAGACCCAGTACTTC. It yields the protein CAISESGQQETQYF. The chain joins TRBV10-3 to TRBJ2-5, with D possibly matching TRBD1 (6 bases). V was shortened by 0 bases and J by 2 bases, with 7 bases between the two germline ends. Looked up from germline, CDR1 is ENHRY and CDR2 is SYGVKD. This CDR3 has 14 amino acids.

CDR3 sequence: CASSPGRGGADTEAFF. CDR3 bases: TGTGCCAGCAGCCCAGGAAGGGGGGGCGCAGACACTGAAGCTTTCTTT. The chain uses TRBV7-9 and TRBJ1-1; TRBD1 is a possible D gene (6 bases). The germline V gene has CDR1 SEHNR and CDR2 FQNEAQ (reference sequence). The CDR3 sequence is 16 residues long. Trimming stripped 5 bases from V and 3 bases from J, with 19 bases between.

The chain is built from TRBV4-1 and TRBJ2-7; a possible D gene is TRBD2 (5 bases). The CDR3 is made up of 14 amino acids. Between the trimmed V and J ends, which lost 2 bases and 4 bases, there was a span of 12 bases. Germline loops: CDR1 MGHRA, CDR2 YSYEKL. DNA of the CDR3: TGCGCCAGCAGCCAAAGACTATCCTGGTACGAGCAGTACTTC. It is translated as CASSQRLSWYEQYF.

In DNA form, the CDR3 reads TGCGCCAGCAGCCAAGATCTAGCGGGGGGCACCCTGGGCTACGAGCAGTACTTC. Its translation is CASSQDLAGGTLGYEQYF. The chain recombines TRBV4-1 with TRBJ2-5, with 11 positions matching TRBD2. The J call is doubtful: the DNA matches TRBJ2-7 better. The CDR3 is made up of 18 amino acids. The V gene's germline CDR1 is MGHRA and CDR2 YSYEKL.

The chain has TRBV7-2 and TRBJ1-5; TRBD1 matches 8 bases. V lost 3 bases and J lost 6; bases outside the gene matches: 4. CDR1 and CDR2 (germline): SGHTA, FQGNSA. The CDR3 covers 14 residues. The CDR3 here is CASSFTGGFQPQHF. Written as DNA, the CDR3 is TGTGCCAGCAGCTTCACAGGGGGGTTTCAGCCCCAGCATTTT.

The genes are TRBV5-4 and TRBJ1-4; TRBD1 aligns across 8 bases. The CDR3 has 17 amino acids. The V and J ends lost 0 bases and 9 bases, in that order; junction bases with no gene match: 13. Germline loops: CDR1 SGHNT, CDR2 YYREEE (reference sequence). In nucleotides, the CDR3 is TGTGCCAGCAGCTTGGGCCCCTCCGGGACAGGTGCCAAAAAACTGTTTTTT. This sequence encodes CASSLGPSGTGAKKLFF.

The chain uses TRBV11-3 and TRBJ2-7, with 12 positions matching TRBD2. Germline V gene lookup returns CDR1 SGHNT and CDR2 YENEEA. J was trimmed by 3 bases and V by 5 bases; bases with no gene match: 5. The CDR3 extends over 15 amino acids. The CDR3 reads CASSPSGGDGYEQYF. The CDR3 nucleotides are TGTGCCAGCAGCCCTAGCGGGGGGGATGGCTACGAGCAGTACTTC.

J is TRBJ2-7 and V is TRBV19; 10 positions agree with TRBD2. V lost 7 bases, J lost 5 bases, and 5 bases stayed unmatched. CDR3 length equals 13 residues. CDR1 is LNHDA and CDR2 is SQIVND in the germline V gene (reference sequence). The CDR3 loop reads CASKERGGHEQYF. DNA of the CDR3: TGTGCCAGTAAAGAGCGGGGGGGCCACGAGCAGTACTTC.

Remarks on this clone: One end of the junction fails to match germline, which may point to a read error. This chain joins TRBV10-1 and TRBJ2-3; 13 nucleotides agree with TRBD2. Germline assignment: CDR1 WNHNN and CDR2 SYGVQD (reference sequence). The CDR3 is 16 residues long. CDR3 residues: CASSRTSGGRGDTRYF. Written as DNA, the CDR3 is TGCGCCAGCAGCCGGACTAGCGGGGGCCGCGGAGATACGCGGTATTTT.

This clone was detected only a few times. V gene TRBV7-3 combines with J gene TRBJ2-1, with 11 bases aligning to TRBD2. The CDR3 has 16 amino acids. Trimming took 5 bases from V and 6 from J; bases not matched to a gene: 9. Germline values: CDR1 SGHTA, CDR2 FQGTGA. The CDR3 DNA sequence: TGTGCCAGCAGCCCCAGGATAGCGGGGGGGATCAATGAGCAGTTCTTC. Translating gives CASSPRIAGGINEQFF.

The chain has TRBV29-1 and TRBJ1-2; tentative D call: TRBD1 (6 bases). Germline CDR1 is SQVTM and CDR2 is ANQGSEA. This CDR3 is built from 14 residues. The V and J ends lost 5 bases and 7 bases respectively, with 20 bases between them. The CDR3 sequence: CSVPDRGGTFGYTF. The CDR3 region has the DNA TGCAGCGTTCCGGACAGAGGGGGAACATTTGGCTACACCTTC.

This clone was detected only once. The gene calls are TRBV9 and TRBJ1-3; perhaps TRBD1 as D (6 bases). The CDR3 totals 13 residues. Germline V CDR1 and CDR2: SGDLS, YYNGEE. V lost 7 bases and J lost 4, with 12 bases in between. The CDR3, as DNA: TGTGCCAGCCAACAGGGTCCAGGAAACACCATATATTTT. Translating gives CASQQGPGNTIYF.

This clone was recorded a few times. The chain combines TRBV7-2 with TRBJ2-3; TRBD2 is a possible D gene (6 bases). The CDR3 sequence is 15 residues long. Trimming removed 5 bases at V and 1 base at J, with 13 bases between. Germline CDR1 reads SGHTA; CDR2 reads FQGNSA. The CDR3 is CASSPRDRGTDTQYF. CDR3 in DNA: TGTGCCAGCAGCCCGCGGGACCGGGGCACAGATACGCAGTATTTT.